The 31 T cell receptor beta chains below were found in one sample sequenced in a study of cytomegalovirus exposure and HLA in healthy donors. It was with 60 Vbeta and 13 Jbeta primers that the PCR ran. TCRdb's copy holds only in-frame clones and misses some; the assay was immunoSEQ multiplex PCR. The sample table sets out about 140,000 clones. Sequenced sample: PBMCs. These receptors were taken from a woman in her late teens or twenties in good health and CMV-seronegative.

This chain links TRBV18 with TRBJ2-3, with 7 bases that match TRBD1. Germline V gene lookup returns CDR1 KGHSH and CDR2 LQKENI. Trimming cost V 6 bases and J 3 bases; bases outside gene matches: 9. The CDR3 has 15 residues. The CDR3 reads CASSERQGITDTQYF. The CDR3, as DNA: TGTGCCAGCTCGGAACGACAGGGAATAACAGATACGCAGTATTTT.

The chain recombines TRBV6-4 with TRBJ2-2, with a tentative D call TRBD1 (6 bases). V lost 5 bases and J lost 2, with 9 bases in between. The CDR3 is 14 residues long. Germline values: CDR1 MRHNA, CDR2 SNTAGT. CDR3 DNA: TGTGCCAGCAGTTGGGACACTAACACCGGGGAGCTGTTTTTT. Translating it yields CASSWDTNTGELFF.

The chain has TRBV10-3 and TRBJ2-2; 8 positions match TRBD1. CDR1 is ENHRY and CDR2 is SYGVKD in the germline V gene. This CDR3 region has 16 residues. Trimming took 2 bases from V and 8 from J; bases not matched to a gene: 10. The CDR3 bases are TGTGCCATCAGTGAGCTTCCAGGGGGCAGGTCGGGGGAGCTGTTTTTT. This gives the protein CAISELPGGRSGELFF.

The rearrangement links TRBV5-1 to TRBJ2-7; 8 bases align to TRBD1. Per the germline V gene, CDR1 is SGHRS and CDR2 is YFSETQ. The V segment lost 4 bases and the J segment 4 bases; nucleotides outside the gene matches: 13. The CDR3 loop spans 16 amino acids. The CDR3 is CASSGGQAASGYEQYF. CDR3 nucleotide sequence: TGCGCCAGCAGCGGGGGACAGGCCGCTTCGGGGTACGAGCAGTACTTC.

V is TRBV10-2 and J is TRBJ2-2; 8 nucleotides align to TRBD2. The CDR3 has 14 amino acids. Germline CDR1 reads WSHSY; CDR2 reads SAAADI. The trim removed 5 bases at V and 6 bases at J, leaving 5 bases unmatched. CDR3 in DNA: TGCGCCAGCAGTTGGCGGGAGGATTCCGGGGAGCTGTTTTTT. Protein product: CASSWREDSGELFF.

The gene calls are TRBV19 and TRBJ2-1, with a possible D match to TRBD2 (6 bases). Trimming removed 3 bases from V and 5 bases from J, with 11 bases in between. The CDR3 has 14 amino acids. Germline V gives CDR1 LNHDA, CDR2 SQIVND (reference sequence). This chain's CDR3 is CASSMRTTNNEQFF. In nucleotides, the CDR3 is TGTGCCAGTAGTATGAGGACTACCAACAATGAGCAGTTCTTC. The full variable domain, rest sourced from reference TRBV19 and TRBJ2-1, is DGGITQSPKYLFRKEGQNVTLSCEQNLNHDAMYWYRQDPGQGLRLIYYSQIVNDFQKGDIAEGYSVSREKKESFPLTVTSAQKNPTAFYLCASSMRTTNNEQFFGPGTRLTVL.

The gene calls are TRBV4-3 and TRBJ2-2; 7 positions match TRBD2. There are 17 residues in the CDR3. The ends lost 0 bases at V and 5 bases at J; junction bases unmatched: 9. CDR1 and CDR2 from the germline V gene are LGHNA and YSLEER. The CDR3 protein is CASSQEPAGDETGELFF. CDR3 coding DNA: TGCGCCAGCAGCCAAGAGCCTGCGGGAGACGAAACCGGGGAGCTGTTTTTT.

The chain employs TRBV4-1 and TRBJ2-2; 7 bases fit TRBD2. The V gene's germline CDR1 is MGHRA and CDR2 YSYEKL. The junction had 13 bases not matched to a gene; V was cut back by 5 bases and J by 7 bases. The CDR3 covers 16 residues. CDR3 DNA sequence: TGCGCCAGCAGCTACCGGGAGGTTGCCCACTTCGGGGAGCTGTTTTTT. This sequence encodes CASSYREVAHFGELFF.

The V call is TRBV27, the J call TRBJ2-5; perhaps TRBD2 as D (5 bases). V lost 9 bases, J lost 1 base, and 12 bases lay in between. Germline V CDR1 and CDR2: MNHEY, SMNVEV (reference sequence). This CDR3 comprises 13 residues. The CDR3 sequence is CARAVYTQETQYF. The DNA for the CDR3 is TGTGCCAGAGCGGTCTATACCCAAGAGACCCAGTACTTC.

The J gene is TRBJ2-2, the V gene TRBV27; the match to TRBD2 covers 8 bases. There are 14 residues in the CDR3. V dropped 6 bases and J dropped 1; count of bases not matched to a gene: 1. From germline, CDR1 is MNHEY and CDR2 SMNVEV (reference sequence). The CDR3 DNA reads TGTGCCAGCAGGCGGGAGGTGAACACCGGGGAGCTGTTTTTT. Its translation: CASRREVNTGELFF.

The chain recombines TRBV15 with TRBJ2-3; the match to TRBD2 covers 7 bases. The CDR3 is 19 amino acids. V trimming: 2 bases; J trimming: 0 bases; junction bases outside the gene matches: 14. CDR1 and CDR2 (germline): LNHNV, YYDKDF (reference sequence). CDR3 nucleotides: TGTGCCACCAGCAGATCCTCCCCCCCGGCGGGAGAGAGCACAGATACGCAGTATTTT. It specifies CATSRSSPPAGESTDTQYF. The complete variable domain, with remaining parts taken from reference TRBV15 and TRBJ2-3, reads DAMVIQNPRYQVTQFGKPVTLSCSQTLNHNVMYWYQQKSSQAPKLLFHYYDKDFNNEADTPDNFQSRRPNTSFCFLDIRSPGLGDTAMYLCATSRSSPPAGESTDTQYFGPGTRLTVL.

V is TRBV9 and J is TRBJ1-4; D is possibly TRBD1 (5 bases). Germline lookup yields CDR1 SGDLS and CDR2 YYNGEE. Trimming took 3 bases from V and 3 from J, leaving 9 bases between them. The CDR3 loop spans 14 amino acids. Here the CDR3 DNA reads TGTGCCAGCAGCGACGACAGTTCTAATGAAAAACTGTTTTTT. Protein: CASSDDSSNEKLFF.

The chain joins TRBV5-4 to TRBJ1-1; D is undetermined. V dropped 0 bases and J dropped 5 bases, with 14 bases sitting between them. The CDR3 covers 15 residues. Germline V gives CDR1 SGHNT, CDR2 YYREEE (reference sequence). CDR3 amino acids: CASSLVARGMTEAFF. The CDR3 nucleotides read TGTGCCAGCAGCTTGGTAGCTCGCGGGATGACTGAAGCTTTCTTT.

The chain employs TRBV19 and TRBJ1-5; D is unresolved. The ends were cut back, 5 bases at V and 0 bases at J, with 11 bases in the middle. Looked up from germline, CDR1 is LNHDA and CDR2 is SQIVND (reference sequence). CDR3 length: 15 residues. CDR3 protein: CASSPPGISNQPQHF. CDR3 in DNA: TGTGCCAGTAGTCCCCCCGGGATTAGCAATCAGCCCCAGCATTTT.

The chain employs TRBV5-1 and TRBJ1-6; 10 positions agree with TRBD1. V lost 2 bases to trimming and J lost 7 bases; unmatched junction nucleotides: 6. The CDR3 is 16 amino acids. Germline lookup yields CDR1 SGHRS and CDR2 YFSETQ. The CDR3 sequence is CASSFQPGQGNSPLHF. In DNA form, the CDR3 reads TGCGCCAGCAGCTTTCAGCCGGGACAGGGGAATTCACCCCTCCACTTT.

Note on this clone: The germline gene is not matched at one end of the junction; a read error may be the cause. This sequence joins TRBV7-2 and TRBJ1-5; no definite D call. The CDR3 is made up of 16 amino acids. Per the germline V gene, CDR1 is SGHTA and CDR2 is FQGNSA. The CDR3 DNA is TGTGCCAGCAGCATAGCTCAAACCCGGGCGGGTCAGCCCCAGCATTTT. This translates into CASSIAQTRAGQPQHF.

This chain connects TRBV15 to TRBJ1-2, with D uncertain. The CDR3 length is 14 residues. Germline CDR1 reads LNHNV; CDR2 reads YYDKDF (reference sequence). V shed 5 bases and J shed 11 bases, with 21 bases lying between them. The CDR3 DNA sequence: TGTGCCACCAGCGCACCTAGATCCGGACGGACTTACACCTTC. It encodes CATSAPRSGRTYTF.

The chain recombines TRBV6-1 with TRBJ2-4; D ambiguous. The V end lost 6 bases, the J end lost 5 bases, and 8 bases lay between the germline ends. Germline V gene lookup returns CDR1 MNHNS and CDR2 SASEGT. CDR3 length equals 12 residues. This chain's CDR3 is CASRFPENIQYF. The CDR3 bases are TGTGCCAGCAGGTTCCCAGAAAACATTCAGTACTTC.

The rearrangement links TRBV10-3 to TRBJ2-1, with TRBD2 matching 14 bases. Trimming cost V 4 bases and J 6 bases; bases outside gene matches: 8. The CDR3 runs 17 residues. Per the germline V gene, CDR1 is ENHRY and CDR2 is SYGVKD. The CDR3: CAISGTGTSGRGNEQFF. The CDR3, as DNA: TGTGCCATCAGTGGAACCGGGACTAGCGGGAGAGGCAATGAGCAGTTCTTC.

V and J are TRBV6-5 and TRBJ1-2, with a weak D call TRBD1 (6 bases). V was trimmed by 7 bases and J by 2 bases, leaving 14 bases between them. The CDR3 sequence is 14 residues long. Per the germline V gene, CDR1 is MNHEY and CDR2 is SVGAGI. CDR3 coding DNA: TGTGCCAGCACCGATTGGACAGTGAACTATGGCTACACCTTC. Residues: CASTDWTVNYGYTF.

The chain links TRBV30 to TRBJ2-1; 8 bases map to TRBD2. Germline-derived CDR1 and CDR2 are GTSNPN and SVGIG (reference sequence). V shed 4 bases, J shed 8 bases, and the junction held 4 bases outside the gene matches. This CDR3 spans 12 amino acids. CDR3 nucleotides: TGTGCCTGGATAGCGGGAAGGGATGAGCAGTTCTTC. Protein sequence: CAWIAGRDEQFF. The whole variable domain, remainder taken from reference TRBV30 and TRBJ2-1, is SQTIHQWPATLVQPVGSPLSLECTVEGTSNPNLYWYRQAAGRGLQLLFYSVGIGQISSEVPQNLSASRPQDRQFILSSKKLLLSDSGFYLCAWIAGRDEQFFGPGTRLTVL.

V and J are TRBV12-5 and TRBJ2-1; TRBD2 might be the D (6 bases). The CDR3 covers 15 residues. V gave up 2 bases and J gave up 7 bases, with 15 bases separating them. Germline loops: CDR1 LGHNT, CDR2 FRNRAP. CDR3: CASGLTLELANEQFF. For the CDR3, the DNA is TGTGCTAGTGGTTTGACCCTGGAACTAGCTAATGAGCAGTTCTTC.

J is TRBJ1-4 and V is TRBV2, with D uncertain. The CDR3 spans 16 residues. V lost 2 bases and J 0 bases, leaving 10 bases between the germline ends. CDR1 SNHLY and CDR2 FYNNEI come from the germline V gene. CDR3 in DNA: TGTGCCAGCAGTGAACGGGAAGTGGCAACTAATGAAAAACTGTTTTTT. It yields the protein CASSEREVATNEKLFF.

This chain's CDR3 is CASSVENYGYTF. DNA for the CDR3: TGTGCCAGCAGTGTAGAGAACTATGGCTACACCTTC. The genes are TRBV2 and TRBJ1-2, with D unresolved. Germline V gene data show CDR1 as SNHLY and CDR2 as FYNNEI. The CDR3 extends over 12 amino acids. V lost 4 bases and J lost 2, with 5 bases in between.

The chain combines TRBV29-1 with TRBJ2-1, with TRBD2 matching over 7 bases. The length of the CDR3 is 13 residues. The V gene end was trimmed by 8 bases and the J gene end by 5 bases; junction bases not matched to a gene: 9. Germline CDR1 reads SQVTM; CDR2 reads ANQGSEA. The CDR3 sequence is CSHTGTTNNEQFF. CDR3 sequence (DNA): TGCAGCCACACTGGGACTACAAACAATGAGCAGTTCTTC.

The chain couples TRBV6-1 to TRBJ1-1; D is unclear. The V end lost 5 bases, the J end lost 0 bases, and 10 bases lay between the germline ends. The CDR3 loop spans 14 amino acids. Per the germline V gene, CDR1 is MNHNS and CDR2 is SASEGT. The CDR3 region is CASSIRQMNTEAFF. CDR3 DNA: TGTGCCAGCAGTATACGTCAGATGAACACTGAAGCTTTCTTT.

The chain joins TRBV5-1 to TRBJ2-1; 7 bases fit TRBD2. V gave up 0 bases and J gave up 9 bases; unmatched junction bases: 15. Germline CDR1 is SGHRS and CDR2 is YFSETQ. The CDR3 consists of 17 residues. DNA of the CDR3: TGCGCCAGCAGCTTGGCCTTTCGGGCGGGAGTCGGATTTGAGCAGTTCTTC. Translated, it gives CASSLAFRAGVGFEQFF. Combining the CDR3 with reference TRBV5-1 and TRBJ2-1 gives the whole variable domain KAGVTQTPRYLIKTRGQQVTLSCSPISGHRSVSWYQQTPGQGLQFLFEYFSETQRNKGNFPGRFSGRQFSNSRSEMNVSTLELGDSALYLCASSLAFRAGVGFEQFFGPGTRLTVL.

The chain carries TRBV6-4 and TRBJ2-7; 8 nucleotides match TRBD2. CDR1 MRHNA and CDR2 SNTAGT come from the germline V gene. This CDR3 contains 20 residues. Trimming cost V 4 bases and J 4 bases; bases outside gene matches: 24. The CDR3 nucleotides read TGTGCCAGCAGTGCCCCCCCGCGAGCCAAAATCGGAACTAGCGGATACGAGCAGTACTTC. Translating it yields CASSAPPRAKIGTSGYEQYF.

In nucleotides, the CDR3 is TGTGCCAGCATGGGCTCCAGAAAAAAAACAGGGGGCACGTTGATTACTGAAGCTTTCTTT. The encoded protein is CASMGSRKKTGGTLITEAFF. This chain joins TRBV2 and TRBJ1-1; 9 nucleotides align to TRBD1. The germline CDR1 and CDR2 sequences are SNHLY and FYNNEI. V dropped 7 bases and J dropped 5; count of bases not matched to a gene: 26. This CDR3 contains 20 residues.

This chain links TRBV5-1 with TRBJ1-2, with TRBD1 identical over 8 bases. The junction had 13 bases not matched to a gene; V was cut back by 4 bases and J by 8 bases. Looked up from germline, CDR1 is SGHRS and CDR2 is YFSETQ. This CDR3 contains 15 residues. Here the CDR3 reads CASSIGQGISTGYTF. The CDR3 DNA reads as TGCGCCAGCAGCATAGGACAGGGCATTTCAACGGGCTACACCTTC.

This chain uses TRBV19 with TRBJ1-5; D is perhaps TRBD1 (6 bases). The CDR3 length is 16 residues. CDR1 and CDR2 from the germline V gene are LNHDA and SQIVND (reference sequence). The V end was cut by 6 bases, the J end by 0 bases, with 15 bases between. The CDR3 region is CASSPSQGYSNQPQHF. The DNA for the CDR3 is TGTGCCAGTAGCCCCTCGCAGGGGTATAGCAATCAGCCCCAGCATTTT.